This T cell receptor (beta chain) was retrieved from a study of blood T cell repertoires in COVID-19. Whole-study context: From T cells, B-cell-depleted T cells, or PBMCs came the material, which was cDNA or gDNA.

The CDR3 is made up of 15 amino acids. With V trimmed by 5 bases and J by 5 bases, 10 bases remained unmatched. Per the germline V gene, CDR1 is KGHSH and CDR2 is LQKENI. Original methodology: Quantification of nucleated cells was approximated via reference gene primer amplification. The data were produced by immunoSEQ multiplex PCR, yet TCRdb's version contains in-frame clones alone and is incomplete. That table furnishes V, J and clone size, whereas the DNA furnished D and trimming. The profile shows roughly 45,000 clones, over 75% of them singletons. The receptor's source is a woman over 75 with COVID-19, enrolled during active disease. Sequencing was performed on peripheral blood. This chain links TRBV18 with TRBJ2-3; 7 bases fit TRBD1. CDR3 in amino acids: CASSGDSSSLDTQYF. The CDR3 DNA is TGTGCCAGCTCAGGGGACAGTTCGTCGTTAGATACGCAGTATTTT.